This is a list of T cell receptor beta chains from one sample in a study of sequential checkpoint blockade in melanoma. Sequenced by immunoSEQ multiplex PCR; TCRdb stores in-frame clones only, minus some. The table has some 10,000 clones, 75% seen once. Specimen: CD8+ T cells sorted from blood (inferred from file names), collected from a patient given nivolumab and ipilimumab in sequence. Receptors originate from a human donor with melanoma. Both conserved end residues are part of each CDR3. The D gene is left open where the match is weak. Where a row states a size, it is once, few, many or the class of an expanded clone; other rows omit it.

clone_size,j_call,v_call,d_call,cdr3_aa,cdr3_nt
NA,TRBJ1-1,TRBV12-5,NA,CASGFLSGVYTEAFF,TGTGCTAGTGGTTTTCTTTCAGGGGTTTACACTGAAGCTTTCTTT
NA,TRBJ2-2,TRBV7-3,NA,CASSSTAPGELFF,TGTGCCAGCAGCTCAACAGCGCCCGGGGAGCTGTTTTTT
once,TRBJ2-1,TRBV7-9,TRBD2,CASSKTTASGSENEQFF,TGTGCCAGCAGCAAAACCACGGCTAGCGGGAGTGAGAATGAGCAGTTCTTC
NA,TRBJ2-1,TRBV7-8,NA,CASSHLMYNEQFF,TGTGCCAGCAGCCACCTAATGTACAATGAGCAGTTCTTC
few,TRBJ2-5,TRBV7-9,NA,CASSVWGVRETQYF,TGTGCCAGCAGCGTCTGGGGGGTCCGGGAGACCCAGTACTTC
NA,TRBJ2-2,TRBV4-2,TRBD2,CASSHSGLLGAGELFF,TGTGCCAGCAGCCACTCGGGACTACTGGGCGCCGGGGAGCTGTTTTTT
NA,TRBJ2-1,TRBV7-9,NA,CASSQVSDYNEQFF,TGTGCCAGCAGCCAAGTCAGCGACTACAATGAGCAGTTCTTC
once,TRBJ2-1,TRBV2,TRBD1,CATSTSAGTGVHEQFF,TGTGCCACGAGTACTTCAGCCGGGACAGGGGTCCATGAGCAGTTCTTC
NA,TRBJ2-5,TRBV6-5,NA,CASSYSIGGGETQYF,TGTGCCAGCAGTTACTCGATTGGAGGTGGGGAGACCCAGTACTTC
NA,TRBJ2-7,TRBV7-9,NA,CASSLRMNYKQYF,TGTGCCAGCAGCTTAAGAATGAACTACAAGCAGTACTTC
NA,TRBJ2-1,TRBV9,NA,CASSTQGNEQFF,TGTGCCAGCAGCACACAGGGAAATGAGCAGTTCTTC
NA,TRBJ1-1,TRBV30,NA,CAWSGAQGEAFF,TGTGCCTGGAGTGGGGCGCAGGGTGAAGCTTTCTTT
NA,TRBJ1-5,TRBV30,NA,CAWSDGVQPQHF,TGTGCCTGGAGTGACGGGGTCCAGCCCCAGCATTTT
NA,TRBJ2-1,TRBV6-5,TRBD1,CASSIGQATYNEQFF,TGTGCCAGCAGTATTGGACAGGCCACCTACAATGAGCAGTTCTTC
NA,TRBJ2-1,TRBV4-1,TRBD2,CASSQDQSGGSYNEQFF,TGCGCCAGCAGCCAAGATCAATCGGGGGGGTCCTACAATGAGCAGTTCTTC
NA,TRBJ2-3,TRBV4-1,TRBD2,CASSQTSGTTDTQYF,TGCGCCAGCAGCCAGACTAGCGGGACGACAGATACGCAGTATTTT
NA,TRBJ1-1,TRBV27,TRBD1,CASSGQGATEAFF,TGTGCCAGCAGTGGACAGGGGGCGACTGAAGCTTTCTTT
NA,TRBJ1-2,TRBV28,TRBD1,CASTRQGVMDGYTF,TGTGCCAGCACTCGACAGGGGGTAATGGATGGCTACACCTTC
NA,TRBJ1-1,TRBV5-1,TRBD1,CASSDGTGLEAFF,TGCGCCAGCAGCGACGGGACAGGGTTGGAAGCTTTCTTT
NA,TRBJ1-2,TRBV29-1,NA,CSVDRSPYGYTF,TGCAGCGTAGACAGGAGTCCCTATGGCTACACCTTC
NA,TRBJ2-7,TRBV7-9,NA,CATRQVGAYEQYF,TGTGCCACCAGACAGGTCGGAGCCTACGAGCAGTACTTC
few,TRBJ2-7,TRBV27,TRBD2,CASSLDTGTRIYEQYF,TGTGCCAGCAGTTTAGATACCGGGACTAGGATTTACGAGCAGTACTTC
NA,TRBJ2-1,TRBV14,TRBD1,CASSQDLYRGTNEQFF,TGTGCCAGCAGCCAAGACCTTTACAGGGGCACGAATGAGCAGTTCTTC
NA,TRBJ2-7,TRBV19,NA,CASSIAGFYEQYF,TGTGCCAGTAGTATTGCGGGATTCTACGAGCAGTACTTC
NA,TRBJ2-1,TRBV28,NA,CASRSTGSDEQFF,TGTGCCAGCAGATCAACAGGGAGCGATGAGCAGTTCTTC
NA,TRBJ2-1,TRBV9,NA,CASSVLAINEQFF,TGTGCCAGCAGCGTTCTAGCGATAAATGAGCAGTTCTTC
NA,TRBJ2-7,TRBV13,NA,CASSDGRDEQYF,TGTGCCAGCAGCGACGGCCGGGACGAGCAGTACTTC
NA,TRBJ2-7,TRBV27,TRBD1,CASSSGTGSHEQYF,TGTGCCAGCAGTTCCGGGACAGGGAGCCACGAGCAGTACTTC
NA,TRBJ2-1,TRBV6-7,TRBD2,CASSYSGLAGGSSLNEQFF,TGTGCCAGCAGTTACTCCGGGCTAGCGGGAGGTTCATCGTTAAATGAGCAGTTCTTC
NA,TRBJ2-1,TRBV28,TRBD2,CASSSSGSLQFF,TGTGCCAGCAGTTCTAGCGGGAGTTTGCAGTTCTTC
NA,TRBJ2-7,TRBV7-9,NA,CASSLQGYEQYF,TGTGCCAGCAGCTTACAGGGTTACGAGCAGTACTTC
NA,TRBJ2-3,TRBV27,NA,CASRTTDTQYF,TGTGCCAGCAGGACAACAGATACGCAGTATTTT
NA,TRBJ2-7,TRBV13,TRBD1,CASSVNLRFTGGPSYEQYF,TGTGCCAGCAGCGTTAACCTCCGCTTCACAGGGGGCCCTTCCTACGAGCAGTACTTC
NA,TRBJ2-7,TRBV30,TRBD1,CAWSVGTGNDEQYF,TGTGCCTGGAGTGTCGGGACAGGTAACGACGAGCAGTACTTC
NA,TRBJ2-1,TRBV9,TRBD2,CASSAGGIPNEQFF,TGTGCCAGCAGCGCGGGGGGTATCCCAAATGAGCAGTTCTTC
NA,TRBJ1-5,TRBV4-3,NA,CASSQEWGGDQPQHF,TGCGCCAGCAGCCAAGAGTGGGGAGGGGATCAGCCCCAGCATTTT
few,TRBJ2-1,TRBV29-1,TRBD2,CSVEDPLAGGHYNEQFF,TGCAGCGTTGAAGATCCCCTAGCGGGAGGTCACTACAATGAGCAGTTCTTC
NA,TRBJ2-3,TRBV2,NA,CASSLGADTQYF,TGTGCCAGCAGCCTAGGGGCAGATACGCAGTATTTT
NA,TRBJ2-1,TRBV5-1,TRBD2,CASSQTSGLYNEQFF,TGCGCCAGCAGCCAGACTAGCGGTTTATACAATGAGCAGTTCTTC
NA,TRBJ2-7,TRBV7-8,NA,CASSPLSGEQYF,TGTGCCAGCAGCCCGCTGAGCGGCGAGCAGTACTTC
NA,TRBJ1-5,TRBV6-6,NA,CASSLGIYRENQPQHF,TGTGCCAGCAGTCTAGGGATTTACCGGGAGAATCAGCCCCAGCATTTT
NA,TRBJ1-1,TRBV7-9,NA,CASSRLERGIGTEAFF,TGTGCCAGCAGCCGGCTAGAACGGGGGATAGGGACTGAAGCTTTCTTT
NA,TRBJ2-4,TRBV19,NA,CASSIVGGGNIQYF,TGTGCCAGTAGTATCGTGGGAGGAGGAAACATTCAGTACTTC
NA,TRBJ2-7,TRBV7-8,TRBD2,CASSILAGGPSEQYF,TGTGCCAGCAGCATACTAGCGGGAGGGCCTTCCGAGCAGTACTTC